This T cell receptor (beta chain) is drawn from a study of T cell repertoires in cytomegalovirus infection. The CDR3 contains 18 residues. Germline CDR1 is ENHRY and CDR2 is SYGVKD. As regards this clonotype: One end of the junction does not line up with germline, which may come from a read error.

MiXCR was run by TCRdb on the reads, yielding one entry per CDR3 protein. The sample includes about 680,000 distinct CDR3 sequences, 20% to 25% of them seen just once. The sequenced sample consisted of CD8+ T cells from PBMCs. The chain links TRBV10-3 to TRBJ2-3; 10 bases fit TRBD1. This TCR derives from a human donor in good health (CMV status not recorded). Some clones in this sample may be carry-over from other donors' samples. The CDR3 sequence is CVISESMYGQGGTDTQYF. The CDR3 DNA reads TGTGTCATCAGTGAGTCGATGTATGGACAGGGGGGCACAGATACGCAGTATTTT.